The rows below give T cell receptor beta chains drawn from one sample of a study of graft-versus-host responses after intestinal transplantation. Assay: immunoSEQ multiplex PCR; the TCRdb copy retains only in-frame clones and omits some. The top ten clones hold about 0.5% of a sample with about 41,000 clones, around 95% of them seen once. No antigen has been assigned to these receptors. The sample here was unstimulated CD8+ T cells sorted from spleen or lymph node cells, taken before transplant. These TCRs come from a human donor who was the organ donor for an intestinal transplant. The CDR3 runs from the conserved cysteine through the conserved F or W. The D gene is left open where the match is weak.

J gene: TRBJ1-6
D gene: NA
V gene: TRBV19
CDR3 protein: CASSIMENSPLHF
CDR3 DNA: TGTGCCAGTAGTATAATGGAGAATTCACCCCTCCACTTT

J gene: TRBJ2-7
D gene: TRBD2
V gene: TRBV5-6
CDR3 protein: CASSLAGLVLGEQYF
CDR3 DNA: TGTGCCAGCAGCTTGGCCGGACTAGTTCTCGGCGAGCAGTACTTC

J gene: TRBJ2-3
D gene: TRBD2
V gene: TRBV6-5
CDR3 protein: CASSLLAGGPDTQYF
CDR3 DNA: TGTGCCAGCAGCCTTTTAGCGGGGGGTCCAGATACGCAGTATTTT

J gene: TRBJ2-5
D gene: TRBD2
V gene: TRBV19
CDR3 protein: CASSSPGLAIETQYF
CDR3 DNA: TGTGCCAGTAGCTCCCCGGGACTAGCGATAGAGACCCAGTACTTC

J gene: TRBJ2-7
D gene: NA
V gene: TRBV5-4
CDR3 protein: CASSSLGEQYF
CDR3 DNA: TGTGCCAGCAGCTCCCTAGGCGAGCAGTACTTC

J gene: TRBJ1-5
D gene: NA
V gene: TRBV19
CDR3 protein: CASRGGAVEYQPQHF
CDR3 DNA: TGTGCCAGCCGTGGAGGGGCAGTGGAGTATCAGCCCCAGCATTTT

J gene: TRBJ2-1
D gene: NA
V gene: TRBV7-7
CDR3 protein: CASSLDPANNEQFF
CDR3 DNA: TGTGCTAGCAGCTTAGATCCGGCAAACAATGAGCAGTTCTTC

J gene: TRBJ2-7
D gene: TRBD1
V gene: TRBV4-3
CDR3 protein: CASSQDRDRDFYEQYF
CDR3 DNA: TGCGCCAGCAGCCAAGATCGGGACAGGGATTTCTACGAGCAGTACTTC

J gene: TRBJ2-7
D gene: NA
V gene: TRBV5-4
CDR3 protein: CASSSVYEQYF
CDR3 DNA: TGTGCCAGCAGCTCCGTCTACGAGCAGTACTTC

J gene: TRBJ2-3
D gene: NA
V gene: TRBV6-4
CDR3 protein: CASSDGVESDTQYF
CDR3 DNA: TGTGCCAGCAGTGATGGGGTCGAATCAGATACGCAGTATTTT

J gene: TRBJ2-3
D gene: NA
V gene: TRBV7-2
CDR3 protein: CASSPKAGWGLIDTQYF
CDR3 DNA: TGTGCCAGCAGCCCTAAGGCAGGGTGGGGGTTGATAGATACGCAGTATTTT

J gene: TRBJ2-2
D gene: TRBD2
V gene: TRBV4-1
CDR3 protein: CASSQEWGFSGGAFTGELFF
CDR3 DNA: TGCGCCAGCAGCCAAGAATGGGGATTTAGCGGGGGGGCCTTCACCGGGGAGCTGTTTTTT

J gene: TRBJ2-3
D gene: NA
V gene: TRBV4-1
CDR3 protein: CASSHHLGSTDTQYF
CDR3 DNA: TGCGCCAGCAGCCACCATTTGGGGAGCACAGATACGCAGTATTTT

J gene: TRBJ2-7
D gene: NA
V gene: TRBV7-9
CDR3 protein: CASSSIYYEQYF
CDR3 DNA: TGTGCCAGCAGCAGCATCTACTACGAGCAGTACTTC

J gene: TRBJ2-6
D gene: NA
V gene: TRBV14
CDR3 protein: CASSRPSAGANVLTF
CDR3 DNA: TGTGCCAGCAGCCGCCCATCAGCTGGGGCCAACGTCCTGACTTTC

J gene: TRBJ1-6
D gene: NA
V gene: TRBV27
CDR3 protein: CASSQTGFNSPLHF
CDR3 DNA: TGTGCCAGCAGCCAGACAGGTTTTAATTCACCCCTCCACTTT

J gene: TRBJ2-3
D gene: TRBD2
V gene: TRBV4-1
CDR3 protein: CASSQGSGGADTQYF
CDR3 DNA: TGCGCCAGCAGCCAAGGGAGCGGGGGGGCCGATACGCAGTATTTT

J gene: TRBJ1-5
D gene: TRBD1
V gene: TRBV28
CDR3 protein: CASSLTGNQPQHF
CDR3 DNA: TGTGCCAGCAGTTTGACAGGGAATCAGCCCCAGCATTTT

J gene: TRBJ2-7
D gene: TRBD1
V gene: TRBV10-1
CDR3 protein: CASNRDRGDQQYF
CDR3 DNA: TGCGCCAGCAACCGGGACAGGGGGGACCAGCAGTACTTC

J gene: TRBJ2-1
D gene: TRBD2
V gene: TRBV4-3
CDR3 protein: CASSQDRSAGGNNEQFF
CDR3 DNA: TGCGCCAGCAGCCAAGATCGGTCGGCGGGGGGGAATAATGAGCAGTTCTTC

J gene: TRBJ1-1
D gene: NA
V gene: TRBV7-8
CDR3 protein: CASSLPWSDSALNTEAFF
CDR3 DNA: TGTGCCAGCAGCTTACCCTGGTCGGACAGCGCATTGAACACTGAAGCTTTCTTT